Presented here are 28 T cell receptor beta chains from one specimen sequenced in a study of vaccination effects on CD4 cells after COVID-19. Antigen-specific CD4+ T cells expanded by the ViraFEST assay with viral peptide pools were then sequenced. CD4+ T cell isolation took place after less than 13 days of culture. Recipients of the vaccine had no prior SARS-CoV-2 infection and negative nucleocapsid antibodies. Profiling relied on immunoSEQ multiplex PCR, and the TCRdb table lists in-frame clones only, not all of them. Of around 71,000 clones listed, approximately 70% are singletons. These receptors have no known antigen. Sequencing used CD4+ T cells from PBMCs cultured with HCoV-OC43 spike peptides, obtained before COVID-19 vaccination. Subset noted: HCoV-OC43 spike overlapping peptide pool stimulation. The receptors were sampled from a human donor who received a COVID-19 vaccine.

The chain is built from TRBV5-1 and TRBJ2-2; 9 bases are shared with TRBD1. The germline V gene encodes CDR1 SGHRS and CDR2 YFSETQ. The ends lost 0 bases at V and 5 bases at J; junction bases unmatched: 5. The CDR3 loop spans 16 amino acids. The CDR3 sequence: CASSLAGTGQTGELFF. The CDR3 nucleotides are TGCGCCAGCAGCTTGGCAGGGACAGGGCAGACCGGGGAGCTGTTTTTT.

The chain links TRBV7-9 to TRBJ2-3, with TRBD2 identical over 7 bases. This CDR3 has 14 amino acids. J was trimmed by 5 bases and V by 5 bases; bases with no gene match: 7. Germline V gene sequence: CDR1 SEHNR, CDR2 FQNEAQ (reference sequence). The CDR3 DNA sequence: TGTGCCAGCAGCCAAAGCGGGGAAGTAGATACGCAGTATTTT. It specifies CASSQSGEVDTQYF.

CDR3 nucleotides: TGTGCCAGCAGCTGGGACAGTGTGACCCAGTACTTC. Amino acid sequence: CASSWDSVTQYF. This chain joins TRBV5-4 and TRBJ2-5; 7 nucleotides line up with TRBD1. CDR3 size: 12 residues. Germline trimming cut 3 bases from V and 7 bases from J; bases unmatched to any gene: 3. Germline CDR1 is SGHNT and CDR2 is YYREEE (reference sequence).

The chain is built from TRBV7-3 and TRBJ2-5; D perhaps matches TRBD2 (5 bases). Germline V lookup: CDR1 SGHTA, CDR2 FQGTGA. V lost 3 bases to trimming and J lost 4 bases, with 15 bases between them. The CDR3 length is 15 residues. CDR3: CASSFSGSAGETQYF. The DNA for the CDR3 is TGTGCCAGCAGCTTCTCGGGGAGCGCCGGAGAGACCCAGTACTTC.

The chain joins TRBV10-3 to TRBJ2-5; D uncertain. This CDR3 has 13 amino acids. CDR1 and CDR2 from the germline V gene are ENHRY and SYGVKD. The V and J ends lost 4 bases and 3 bases respectively, with 9 bases between them. This chain's CDR3 is CAISAMEKETQYF. The DNA for the CDR3 is TGTGCCATCAGTGCGATGGAAAAAGAGACCCAGTACTTC.

The V gene is TRBV6-5, the J gene TRBJ2-1; D unclear. This CDR3 comprises 13 residues. Germline-derived CDR1 and CDR2 are MNHEY and SVGAGI. Trimming took 5 bases from V and 10 from J, leaving 15 bases between them. Here the CDR3 reads CASSRIIGREQFF. CDR3 DNA sequence: TGTGCCAGCAGTCGAATAATTGGACGAGAGCAGTTCTTC.

V is TRBV4-2 and J is TRBJ2-3, with 10 positions matching TRBD2. The ends lost 1 base at V and 5 bases at J; junction bases unmatched: 9. Germline loops: CDR1 LGHNA, CDR2 YNFKEQ. The CDR3 has 17 amino acids. The CDR3 loop reads CASSQVRAGGPGDTQYF. CDR3 nucleotide sequence: TGTGCCAGCAGCCAAGTACGAGCGGGGGGGCCCGGAGATACGCAGTATTTT.

This clone has more than one count but fewer than ten. The chain employs TRBV2 and TRBJ2-1; D remains unclear. V lost 0 bases and J lost 6, with 12 bases in between. This CDR3 comprises 15 residues. The germline V gene has CDR1 SNHLY and CDR2 FYNNEI. The CDR3 nucleotides are TGTGCCAGCAGTGAAGCGCCGGCTCACACCAATGAGCAGTTCTTC. Protein: CASSEAPAHTNEQFF.

The chain combines TRBV24-1 with TRBJ2-3, with D uncertain. Germline-derived CDR1 and CDR2 are KGHDR and SFDVKD. With 2 bases removed from V and 3 bases from J, the gap between germline ends came to 11 bases. The CDR3 extends over 15 amino acids. DNA for the CDR3: TGTGCCACCAGTGATTGGGGAAAAGGTACAGATACGCAGTATTTT. Its protein is CATSDWGKGTDTQYF.

This clone was recorded a few times. The rearrangement uses TRBV18 and TRBJ1-5, with D hard to call. Germline V gives CDR1 KGHSH, CDR2 LQKENI. This CDR3 has 14 residues. Trimming removed 4 bases from V and 1 base from J, with 8 bases in between. The CDR3 loop is CASSQGRSNQPQHF. DNA of the CDR3: TGTGCCAGCTCACAGGGTAGGAGCAATCAGCCCCAGCATTTT.

J is TRBJ1-6 and V is TRBV5-8; perhaps TRBD1 as D (5 bases). The ends were cut back, 2 bases at V and 2 bases at J, with 8 bases in the middle. Germline loops: CDR1 SGHTS, CDR2 YDEGEE. This CDR3 spans 15 amino acids. As DNA, the CDR3 is TGTGCCAGCAGCTTAGACAGCACCTATAATTCACCCCTCCACTTT. It yields the protein CASSLDSTYNSPLHF.

This clone was seen a single time. The rearrangement uses TRBV24-1 and TRBJ1-3, with D tentatively TRBD1 (5 bases). Trimming stripped 4 bases from V and 4 bases from J, with 13 bases between. The CDR3 runs 15 residues. CDR1 KGHDR and CDR2 SFDVKD come from the germline V gene. The CDR3: CATSDPGRAGNTIYF. CDR3 nucleotides: TGTGCCACCAGTGACCCCGGCAGGGCCGGAAACACCATATATTTT.

The chain joins TRBV19 to TRBJ1-1; D is perhaps TRBD1 (5 bases). V was cut by 3 bases and J by 6 bases, with 17 bases left in between. The CDR3 sequence is 15 residues long. In germline, CDR1 is LNHDA, CDR2 SQIVND (reference sequence). The CDR3 protein is CASSIQAGIRAEAFF. CDR3 nucleotide sequence: TGTGCCAGTAGTATCCAGGCAGGGATAAGAGCTGAAGCTTTCTTT.

The V and J genes are TRBV27 and TRBJ1-5; 9 bases line up with TRBD1. Trimming removed 7 bases from V and 5 bases from J; junction bases left unmatched: 21. Germline V gene data show CDR1 as MNHEY and CDR2 as SMNVEV (reference sequence). The CDR3 loop spans 19 amino acids. The CDR3 is CASTPGAGTGRFGDQPQHF. The CDR3 DNA is TGTGCCAGCACTCCCGGCGCTGGGACAGGGAGGTTCGGCGATCAGCCCCAGCATTTT.

The chain combines TRBV6-4 with TRBJ2-3, with TRBD2 identical over 11 bases. Losses at the gene ends were 5 bases for V and 3 bases for J; bases not matched to a gene: 13. Germline CDR1 is MRHNA and CDR2 is SNTAGT. The CDR3 runs 18 residues. CDR3 amino acids: CASSPRFLAGGKTDTQYF. CDR3 DNA sequence: TGTGCCAGCAGTCCCAGATTCCTAGCGGGGGGAAAAACAGATACGCAGTATTTT.

The V gene is TRBV15, the J gene TRBJ1-6; D unresolved. V dropped 1 base and J dropped 6 bases, with 10 bases sitting between them. CDR3 length equals 15 residues. Germline V lookup: CDR1 LNHNV, CDR2 YYDKDF (reference sequence). This chain's CDR3 is CATSRGGGFNSPLHF. DNA of the CDR3: TGTGCCACCAGCAGAGGGGGAGGGTTTAATTCACCCCTCCACTTT.

This clone was seen more than once but under ten times. The genes are TRBV12-5 and TRBJ2-2; 16 bases match TRBD2. J was trimmed by 5 bases and V by 7 bases; bases with no gene match: 7. CDR1 is LGHNT and CDR2 is FRNRAP in the germline V gene. CDR3 length: 17 amino acids. CDR3 DNA: TGTGCTAGTGCCTTGGGACTAGCGGGGGGGCGGACCGGGGAGCTGTTTTTT. It specifies CASALGLAGGRTGELFF.

V is TRBV5-1 and J is TRBJ1-2; TRBD1 agrees at 8 bases. Trimming cost V 0 bases and J 3 bases; bases outside gene matches: 7. This CDR3 has 16 residues. CDR1 is SGHRS and CDR2 is YFSETQ in the germline V gene. The CDR3 sequence: CASSLGWAGGYYGYTF. Here the CDR3 DNA reads TGCGCCAGCAGCTTGGGATGGGCAGGGGGCTACTATGGCTACACCTTC.

In its sample, this clone was seen once. V is TRBV7-2 and J is TRBJ2-5, with 7 bases fitting TRBD2. Germline CDR1 reads SGHTA; CDR2 reads FQGNSA. V gave up 6 bases and J gave up 5 bases; unmatched junction bases: 12. This CDR3 is built from 15 residues. The chain's CDR3 is CASSTGSLAEETQYF. CDR3 coding DNA: TGTGCCAGCAGTACTGGAAGCCTAGCGGAGGAGACCCAGTACTTC. The whole variable domain, filled in from reference TRBV7-2 and TRBJ2-5, reads GAGVSQSPSNKVTEKGKDVELRCDPISGHTALYWYRQSLGQGLEFLIYFQGNSAPDKSGLPSDRFSAERTGGSVSTLTIQRTQQEDSAVYLCASSTGSLAEETQYFGPGTRLLVL.

The chain couples TRBV12-3 or TRBV12-4 to TRBJ1-6; D is unresolved. The CDR3 sequence is 13 residues long. Trimming shortened V by 5 bases and J by 7 bases, and 9 bases separated the two germline ends. This chain's CDR3 is CASSLTLNSPLHF. In DNA form, the CDR3 reads TGTGCCAGCAGTCTAACATTAAATTCACCCCTCCACTTT.

This sequence joins TRBV6-1 and TRBJ2-4; TRBD1 matches 10 bases. V lost 3 bases, J lost 1 base, and 9 bases stayed unmatched. This CDR3 is built from 18 residues. Germline V gene lookup returns CDR1 MNHNS and CDR2 SASEGT. CDR3 DNA sequence: TGTGCCAGCAGTGACACGGGACAGGGGAGATCCGCCAAAAACATTCAGTACTTC. Protein: CASSDTGQGRSAKNIQYF.

The chain carries TRBV4-1 and TRBJ2-5, with 7 bases fitting TRBD1. Germline loops: CDR1 MGHRA, CDR2 YSYEKL. This CDR3 is built from 14 residues. J gave up 5 bases and V 4 bases, and 7 bases lay outside the gene matches. CDR3 DNA sequence: TGCGCCAGCAGCCGAGTCGGACAGGAGGAGACCCAGTACTTC. This encodes CASSRVGQEETQYF.

The table lists this clone with a count of one. CDR3 sequence reads: CASSYRGSETGELFF. DNA for the CDR3: TGTGCCAGCAGTTACAGGGGGTCGGAGACCGGGGAGCTGTTTTTT. The chain combines TRBV6-5 with TRBJ2-2; the D gene is possibly TRBD1 (6 bases). The V gene's germline CDR1 is MNHEY and CDR2 SVGAGI. The CDR3 loop spans 15 amino acids. V was clipped by 2 bases and J by 5 bases, with 12 bases between them.

This clone was observed a few times. The chain uses TRBV3-1 (or the pseudogene TRBV3-2) and TRBJ1-4, with D perhaps TRBD1 (6 bases). Germline V gives CDR1 LGHDT, CDR2 YNNKEL (reference sequence). This CDR3 has 12 amino acids. Trimming took off 2 bases at V and 11 bases at J, with 9 bases between the two ends. In DNA form, the CDR3 reads TGTGCCAGCAGCCAAATTACAGGGAAACTGTTTTTT. It yields the protein CASSQITGKLFF.

This clone turned up a few times. The V call is TRBV19, the J call TRBJ1-1; D gene ambiguous. The length of the CDR3 is 13 residues. V was shortened by 7 bases and J by 0 bases, with 9 bases between the two germline ends. CDR1 is LNHDA, CDR2 SQIVND, per germline (reference sequence). The CDR3: CASTAHLNTEAFF. Here the CDR3 DNA reads TGTGCCAGTACTGCACATCTGAACACTGAAGCTTTCTTT.

This clone was detected a few times. This sequence joins TRBV19 and TRBJ1-5, with TRBD1 matching 7 bases. After removal of 6 bases from V and 1 base from J, the junction contained 3 bases not matched to a gene. The length of the CDR3 is 14 residues. CDR1 and CDR2 (germline): LNHDA, SQIVND (reference sequence). CDR3 in amino acids: CASRSRGSNQPQHF. For the CDR3, the DNA is TGTGCCAGTAGATCCAGGGGGAGCAATCAGCCCCAGCATTTT.

This clone was found once. This chain connects TRBV7-9 to TRBJ2-1; 8 nucleotides align to TRBD1. The CDR3 runs 15 residues. The junction had 8 bases not matched to a gene; V was cut back by 5 bases and J by 5 bases. Germline CDR1 reads SEHNR; CDR2 reads FQNEAQ (reference sequence). DNA for the CDR3: TGTGCCAGCAGCCTTATGGGACAGGTCCACAATGAGCAGTTCTTC. Its protein product is CASSLMGQVHNEQFF.

The chain recombines TRBV5-1 with TRBJ2-4; TRBD2 aligns across 13 bases. Germline CDR1 is SGHRS and CDR2 is YFSETQ. The CDR3 consists of 15 residues. Trimming removed 6 bases from V and 5 bases from J; junction bases left unmatched: 5. The CDR3 sequence: CASTFGLAGENIQYF. Written as DNA, the CDR3 is TGCGCCAGCACCTTCGGACTAGCGGGGGAAAACATTCAGTACTTC.